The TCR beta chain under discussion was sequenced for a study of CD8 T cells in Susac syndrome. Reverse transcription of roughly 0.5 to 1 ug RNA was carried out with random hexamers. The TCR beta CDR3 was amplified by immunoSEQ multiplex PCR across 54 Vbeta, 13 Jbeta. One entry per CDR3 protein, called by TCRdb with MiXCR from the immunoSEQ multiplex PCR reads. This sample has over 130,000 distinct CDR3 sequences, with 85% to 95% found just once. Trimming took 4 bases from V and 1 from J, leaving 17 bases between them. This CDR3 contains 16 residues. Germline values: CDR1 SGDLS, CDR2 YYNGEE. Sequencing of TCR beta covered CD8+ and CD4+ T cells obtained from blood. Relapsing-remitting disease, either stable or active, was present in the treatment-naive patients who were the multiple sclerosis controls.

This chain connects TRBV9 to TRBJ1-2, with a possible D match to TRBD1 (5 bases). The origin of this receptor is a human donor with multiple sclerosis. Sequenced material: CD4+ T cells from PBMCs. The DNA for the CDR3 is TGTGCCAGCAGCTTTCTGGACAAAGCGGGTAACTATGGCTACACCTTC. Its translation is CASSFLDKAGNYGYTF.